This is a list of T cell receptor beta chains from one sample in a study of shared clonotypes between healthy human individuals. Here immunoSEQ multiplex PCR was the method, and the copy in TCRdb shows in-frame clones only, minus some. The profile shows just over 2,000,000 clones, around 96% of them singletons. The specimen was naive CD8+ T cells sorted from blood. These receptors were obtained from a man between 18 and 29 years old in good health. Both conserved end residues are part of each CDR3. A D gene is named only where the DNA matches it firmly. Rows may omit the clone size; those that give it use once, few, many or a size class.

. | 13 | TRBJ1-1 | . | TRBV5-6 | CASSTGQNTEAFF | TGTGCCAGCAGCACAGGACAGAACACTGAAGCTTTCTTT
TRBD1 | 16 | TRBJ2-1 | . | TRBV11-2 | CASVEGALRSYNEQFF | TGTGCCAGCGTTGAGGGGGCTTTGCGCTCCTACAATGAGCAGTTCTTC
. | 13 | TRBJ2-1 | once | TRBV29-1 | CSVENAGSRTGFF | TGCAGCGTTGAAAATGCGGGATCGAGAACCGGTTTCTTC
TRBD1 | 16 | TRBJ1-1 | . | TRBV11-2 | CASSPVQGVMNTEAFF | TGTGCCAGCAGCCCAGTTCAGGGGGTCATGAACACTGAAGCTTTCTTT
TRBD1 | 14 | TRBJ2-7 | . | TRBV6-5 | CASSYGDRVYEQYF | TGTGCCAGCAGTTACGGGGACAGGGTCTACGAGCAGTACTTC
. | 14 | TRBJ1-2 | . | TRBV27 | CASSSTGAAYGYTF | TGTGCCAGCAGTTCGACAGGCGCTGCCTATGGCTACACCTTC
TRBD1 | 14 | TRBJ1-5 | . | TRBV6-6 | CASRPEDRRQPQHF | TGTGCCAGCAGACCCGAGGACAGGCGACAGCCCCAGCATTTT
TRBD1 | 15 | TRBJ2-7 | once | TRBV4-3 | CASSKRQGSDNEQYF | TGCGCCAGCAGCAAAAGACAGGGTTCGGACAACGAGCAGTACTTC
. | 15 | TRBJ2-1 | . | TRBV6-5 | CASSSYLARDNEQFF | TGTGCCAGCAGTTCTTACCTAGCGAGGGACAATGAGCAGTTCTTC
. | 16 | TRBJ1-1 | . | TRBV30 | CAWIDHGEGMNTEAFF | TGTGCCTGGATAGATCACGGGGAGGGAATGAACACTGAAGCTTTCTTT
. | 16 | TRBJ1-1 | . | TRBV7-9 | CASTAPGGLLNTEAFF | TGTGCCAGCACCGCTCCGGGTGGCTTACTGAACACTGAAGCTTTCTTT
TRBD1 | 15 | TRBJ2-7 | . | TRBV6-5 | CASSYSAGGTYEQYF | TGTGCCAGCAGTTACTCGGCAGGGGGCACTTACGAGCAGTACTTC
TRBD2 | 15 | TRBJ2-1 | . | TRBV7-3 | CASSLGLAGQEWQFF | TGTGCCAGCAGCTTGGGACTAGCGGGCCAGGAGTGGCAGTTCTTC
. | 14 | TRBJ2-7 | . | TRBV27 | CASSLRQGNNEQYF | TGTGCCAGCAGTTTACGGCAGGGCAACAACGAGCAGTACTTC
. | 14 | TRBJ1-6 | . | TRBV9 | CASSEDVANSPLHF | TGTGCCAGCAGCGAGGACGTGGCCAATTCACCCCTCCACTTT
. | 18 | TRBJ2-6 | . | TRBV5-4 | CASSLQGQGPTGANVLTF | TGTGCCAGCAGCTTACAAGGGCAGGGCCCAACTGGGGCCAACGTCCTGACTTTC
. | 15 | TRBJ2-5 | . | TRBV7-9 | CASSLLDIHQETQYF | TGTGCCAGCAGCTTACTGGACATTCACCAAGAGACCCAGTACTTC
TRBD1 | 14 | TRBJ2-2 | . | TRBV2 | CASTGQGAAGELFF | TGTGCCAGCACCGGACAGGGGGCCGCCGGGGAGCTGTTTTTT
. | 15 | TRBJ1-2 | . | TRBV7-9 | CASSPNLGGANGYTF | TGTGCCAGCAGCCCGAATTTGGGGGGCGCGAATGGCTACACCTTC
TRBD1 | 16 | TRBJ2-6 | . | TRBV6-1 | CASSATGPSGANVLTF | TGTGCCAGCAGTGCGACAGGGCCCTCTGGGGCCAACGTCCTGACTTTC
TRBD2 | 15 | TRBJ2-5 | . | TRBV13 | CASSSPWEGQETQYF | TGTGCCAGCAGCTCCCCTTGGGAGGGCCAAGAGACCCAGTACTTC
. | 14 | TRBJ2-7 | . | TRBV4-2 | CASSQDWENHEQYF | TGTGCCAGCAGCCAAGATTGGGAAAACCACGAGCAGTACTTC
TRBD1 | 14 | TRBJ1-1 | once | TRBV2 | CASSEGQGVTEAFF | TGTGCCAGCAGTGAAGGACAGGGCGTCACTGAAGCTTTCTTT
TRBD1 | 15 | TRBJ2-7 | . | TRBV4-1 | CASSQTGTGDYEQYF | TGCGCCAGCAGCCAAACCGGGACAGGGGACTACGAGCAGTACTTC
TRBD2 | 16 | TRBJ2-3 | once | TRBV5-4 | CASSPLAGEGTDTQYF | TGTGCCAGCAGTCCTCTAGCGGGAGAGGGGACAGATACGCAGTATTTT
. | 14 | TRBJ1-1 | . | TRBV6-1 | CASSDRAANTEAFF | TGTGCCAGCAGTGACCGGGCGGCGAACACTGAAGCTTTCTTT
. | 14 | TRBJ2-7 | . | TRBV4-1 | CASSLGDTLGEQYF | TGCGCCAGCAGCCTCGGCGATACCTTGGGCGAGCAGTACTTC
. | 15 | TRBJ1-1 | . | TRBV4-3 | CASSQDPEMNTEAFF | TGCGCCAGCAGCCAAGATCCAGAAATGAACACTGAAGCTTTCTTT
TRBD1 | 14 | TRBJ2-5 | . | TRBV6-5 | CASSLGQGWETQYF | TGTGCCAGCAGTTTGGGACAGGGTTGGGAGACCCAGTACTTC
. | 14 | TRBJ2-2 | . | TRBV28 | CASRGAGNTGELFF | TGTGCCAGCAGAGGCGCAGGCAACACCGGGGAGCTGTTTTTT
. | 15 | TRBJ2-7 | . | TRBV5-1 | CASSFTAGTQYEQYF | TGCGCCAGCAGCTTTACCGCCGGGACACAATACGAGCAGTACTTC
. | 13 | TRBJ2-7 | . | TRBV11-2 | CASSYPDSYEQYF | TGTGCCAGCAGCTACCCGGACAGCTACGAGCAGTACTTC
. | 13 | TRBJ2-1 | once | TRBV6-6 | CASSPATANEQFF | TGTGCCAGCAGCCCAGCCACAGCAAATGAGCAGTTCTTC
. | 11 | TRBJ2-7 | . | TRBV27 | CASRWGLSEYF | TGTGCCAGCAGGTGGGGCCTCTCAGAGTACTTC
TRBD1 | 13 | TRBJ1-1 | few | TRBV30 | CAWMGTAQTEAFF | TGTGCCTGGATGGGGACAGCGCAGACTGAAGCTTTCTTT
. | 19 | TRBJ1-1 | . | TRBV7-2 | CASSSPLRLKTPDGTEAFF | TGTGCCAGCAGCTCCCCTCTCAGGTTGAAGACACCGGATGGCACTGAAGCTTTCTTT
TRBD2 | 14 | TRBJ2-5 | few | TRBV10-3 | CAISASGGAETQYF | TGTGCCATCAGTGCGAGCGGGGGGGCAGAGACCCAGTACTTC
TRBD1 | 12 | TRBJ2-7 | . | TRBV19 | CATADRVYEQYF | TGTGCCACCGCGGACAGGGTTTACGAGCAGTACTTC
TRBD2 | 17 | TRBJ2-1 | . | TRBV9 | CASSPRLAGVLYNEQFF | TGTGCCAGCAGCCCACGACTAGCGGGGGTCCTCTACAATGAGCAGTTCTTC
. | 13 | TRBJ1-1 | . | TRBV4-3 | CASSQEEGIEAFF | TGCGCCAGCAGCCAAGAGGAGGGAATTGAAGCTTTCTTT